One and the same sample provided the 32 T cell receptor beta chains below, sequenced in a study of cytomegalovirus exposure and HLA in healthy donors. Researchers ran the PCR with 60 Vbeta and 13 Jbeta primers. The data were produced by immunoSEQ multiplex PCR, yet TCRdb's version contains in-frame clones alone and is incomplete. The table has some 130,000 clones, roughly 80% seen once; the top ten hold over 2%. Sequenced material: PBMCs. The source is a man aged 25 to 45 in good health and CMV-seronegative.

The J gene is TRBJ1-2, the V gene TRBV7-9, with 8 positions matching TRBD1. The CDR3 runs to 14 residues. Germline trimming cut 4 bases from V and 5 bases from J; bases unmatched to any gene: 6. CDR1 is SEHNR and CDR2 is FQNEAQ in the germline V gene (reference sequence). DNA for the CDR3: TGTGCCAGCAGCTGGGGACAGGCCTCATATGGCTACACCTTC. It yields the protein CASSWGQASYGYTF.

Worth noting for this clone: Compared with germline, one end of the junction differs, possibly owing to a read error. The CDR3 bases are TGTGCCAGCAGTTTTCCGGGGGGCCCCCTGCACTTC. Its protein product is CASSFPGGPLHF. This chain joins TRBV28 and TRBJ2-7; perhaps TRBD2 as D (7 bases). This CDR3 is built from 12 residues. The germline gives CDR1 MDHEN, CDR2 SYDVKM.

The genes are TRBV4-1 and TRBJ2-3; 8 nucleotides match TRBD1. J was trimmed by 8 bases and V by 0 bases; bases with no gene match: 16. The CDR3 has 18 amino acids. Germline values: CDR1 MGHRA, CDR2 YSYEKL. The CDR3 reads CASSQEAGGTGSIGTQYF. The CDR3 DNA reads TGCGCCAGCAGCCAAGAAGCAGGCGGGACAGGTTCGATAGGTACGCAGTATTTT.

The V gene is TRBV28, the J gene TRBJ1-2; D perhaps matches TRBD1 (6 bases). The CDR3 totals 14 residues. Per the germline V gene, CDR1 is MDHEN and CDR2 is SYDVKM. V lost 5 bases and J 5 bases, leaving 15 bases between the germline ends. The CDR3 protein is CASSPLQGFYGYTF. For the CDR3, the DNA is TGTGCCAGCAGTCCGCTACAGGGATTTTATGGCTACACCTTC.

Concerning this clone: At one end, the junction sequence differs from germline, possibly due to a read error. The chain combines TRBV7-7 with TRBJ2-2; D not resolved. Germline CDR1 reads SSHAT; CDR2 reads FNYEAQ (reference sequence). The length of the CDR3 is 13 residues. CDR3 protein: CASSLLNTGELFF. CDR3 nucleotide sequence: TGTGCTAGCAGCTTACTAAACACCGGGGAGCTGTTTTTT. The full variable domain, rest sourced from reference TRBV7-7 and TRBJ2-2, is GAGVSQSPRYKVTKRGQDVTLRCDPISSHATLYWYQQALGQGPEFLTYFNYEAQPDKSGLPSDRFSAERPEGSISTLTIQRTEQRDSAMYRCASSLLNTGELFFGEGSRLTVL.

The count of this clone is one. The V and J genes are TRBV9 and TRBJ1-2; tentatively, D is TRBD1 (6 bases). The CDR3 has 16 amino acids. Trimming stripped 1 base from V and 6 bases from J, with 19 bases between. Germline V CDR1 and CDR2: SGDLS, YYNGEE. CDR3 residues: CASSVLVGAIQHGYTF. In DNA, the CDR3 is TGTGCCAGCAGCGTACTCGTGGGGGCCATTCAACATGGCTACACCTTC.

This clone occurred a few times. The chain carries TRBV28 and TRBJ1-1; the match to TRBD1 covers 8 bases. J gave up 0 bases and V 6 bases, and 3 bases lay outside the gene matches. The CDR3 runs to 14 residues. Germline CDR1 reads MDHEN; CDR2 reads SYDVKM. The DNA for the CDR3 is TGTGCCAGCAGCTGGACAGGGATGAACACTGAAGCTTTCTTT. Residues: CASSWTGMNTEAFF.

The rearrangement joins TRBV5-1 to TRBJ2-5; weak D call: TRBD2 (6 bases). The DNA end is a closer match to TRBJ2-7, so the J assignment may be wrong. CDR1 and CDR2 from the germline V gene are SGHRS and YFSETQ. The CDR3 has 16 amino acids. Written as DNA, the CDR3 is TGCGCCAGCAGCTTGGATCGCGGAGGGAGCTCCTACGAGCAGTACTTC. This gives the protein CASSLDRGGSSYEQYF.

V gene TRBV4-3 combines with J gene TRBJ2-7; TRBD2 agrees at 11 bases. V lost 1 base, J lost 4 bases, and 6 bases stayed unmatched. Germline V CDR1 and CDR2: LGHNA, YSLEER. The CDR3 spans 16 residues. CDR3 bases: TGCGCCAGCAGCCAAGCTTCACTAGCGGGAGTGTACGAGCAGTACTTC. This codes for CASSQASLAGVYEQYF.

This clone occurred once. The V gene is TRBV30, the J gene TRBJ2-3; TRBD2 matches at 10 bases. Trimming took 7 bases from V and 5 from J; bases not matched to a gene: 3. Germline CDR1 and CDR2: GTSNPN and SVGIG (reference sequence). CDR3 length: 12 residues. CDR3 sequence reads: CAYTSGIDTQYF. CDR3 DNA: TGTGCCTATACTAGCGGGATAGATACGCAGTATTTT.

There are a few counts of this clone. The V and J genes are TRBV4-1 and TRBJ1-1; 8 positions match TRBD1. The trim removed 5 bases at V and 0 bases at J, leaving 11 bases unmatched. CDR3 length: 17 amino acids. Germline-derived CDR1 and CDR2 are MGHRA and YSYEKL. The CDR3: CASSGRGRGLLNTEAFF. The CDR3 nucleotides read TGCGCCAGCAGCGGCCGTGGCAGGGGGCTATTGAACACTGAAGCTTTCTTT.

The chain combines TRBV7-9 with TRBJ2-5; tentatively, D is TRBD1 (5 bases). The germline V gene has CDR1 SEHNR and CDR2 FQNEAQ (reference sequence). This CDR3 spans 16 amino acids. Trimming shortened V by 8 bases and J by 8 bases, and 27 bases separated the two germline ends. The CDR3 sequence: CASLLLGAESSDTQYF. DNA for the CDR3: TGTGCCAGCCTCCTTCTAGGGGCAGAAAGTAGTGATACCCAGTACTTC.

The chain combines TRBV19 with TRBJ2-1; D ambiguous. Germline loops: CDR1 LNHDA, CDR2 SQIVND (reference sequence). V was shortened by 11 bases and J by 1 base, with 12 bases between the two germline ends. This CDR3 is built from 13 residues. In DNA form, the CDR3 reads TGTGCCGCCTCGGGTTCTTCCTACAATGAGCAGTTCTTC. Translating it yields CAASGSSYNEQFF.

The chain employs TRBV6-5 and TRBJ1-2; 10 bases agree with TRBD1. The CDR3 spans 14 residues. Trimming removed 7 bases from V and 6 bases from J; junction bases left unmatched: 8. Germline V gene lookup returns CDR1 MNHEY and CDR2 SVGAGI. CDR3 protein: CASTLTGGGDGYTF. The CDR3 nucleotides read TGTGCCAGCACCCTGACAGGGGGCGGAGATGGCTACACCTTC.

This rearrangement joins TRBV5-8 to TRBJ2-5; the D gene is possibly TRBD2 (5 bases). Trimming removed 7 bases from V and 5 bases from J, with 27 bases in between. Per the germline V gene, CDR1 is SGHTS and CDR2 is YDEGEE. The CDR3 contains 17 residues. CDR3 sequence reads: CASQKRSLGPSGETQYF. The DNA for the CDR3 is TGTGCCAGCCAAAAACGGAGCCTCGGCCCTTCGGGGGAGACCCAGTACTTC.

J is TRBJ2-6 and V is TRBV5-6; 8 nucleotides match TRBD1. The germline V gene has CDR1 SGHDT and CDR2 YYEEEE. The CDR3 sequence is 18 residues long. V lost 1 base, J lost 0 bases, and 6 bases stayed unmatched. CDR3 nucleotide sequence: TGTGCCAGCAGCTTGATAACAACAGGGGGCTCTGGGGCCAACGTCCTGACTTTC. Its protein product is CASSLITTGGSGANVLTF. The entire variable domain, with the rest obtained from reference TRBV5-6 and TRBJ2-6, is as follows: DAGVTQSPTHLIKTRGQQVTLRCSPKSGHDTVSWYQQALGQGPQFIFQYYEEEERQRGNFPDRFSGHQFPNYSSELNVNALLLGDSALYLCASSLITTGGSGANVLTFGAGSRLTVL.

The sample holds one count of this clone. CDR3 amino acids: CASSLAGGGNEQFF. The DNA for the CDR3 is TGTGCCAGCAGCTTAGCGGGAGGAGGGAATGAGCAGTTCTTC. The chain recombines TRBV7-7 with TRBJ2-1, with D possibly being TRBD2 (6 bases). V was shortened by 0 bases and J by 7 bases, with 10 bases between the two germline ends. Germline V gene data show CDR1 as SSHAT and CDR2 as FNYEAQ (reference sequence). The CDR3 has 14 amino acids.

J is TRBJ2-1 and V is TRBV5-1; TRBD2 matches 8 bases. This CDR3 is built from 16 residues. Trimming cost V 5 bases and J 3 bases; bases outside gene matches: 10. Germline-derived CDR1 and CDR2 are SGHRS and YFSETQ. CDR3 sequence: CASREQPGLVYNEQFF. CDR3 nucleotides: TGCGCCAGCAGAGAACAACCGGGACTAGTCTACAATGAGCAGTTCTTC.

The V call is TRBV11-2, the J call TRBJ2-7; 7 nucleotides line up with TRBD2. Losses at the gene ends were 5 bases for V and 5 bases for J; bases not matched to a gene: 9. The V gene's germline CDR1 is SGHAT and CDR2 FQNNGV. The CDR3 is 14 amino acids. CDR3 sequence (DNA): TGTGCCAGCAGCCGAGGGACTACCTACGACGAGCAGTACTTC. Its translation: CASSRGTTYDEQYF.

This clone has only a few counts. The chain links TRBV6-1 to TRBJ1-4; D is perhaps TRBD1 (6 bases). The germline V gene has CDR1 MNHNS and CDR2 SASEGT. V lost 4 bases and J 0 bases, leaving 12 bases between the germline ends. The CDR3 length is 16 residues. CDR3 coding DNA: TGTGCCAGCAGTGGGGGGACATCGGCAACTAATGAAAAACTGTTTTTT. The encoded protein is CASSGGTSATNEKLFF.

V and J are TRBV27 and TRBJ2-7; 7 bases agree with TRBD2. The CDR3 sequence is 17 residues long. Germline V CDR1 and CDR2: MNHEY, SMNVEV (reference sequence). The V gene end was trimmed by 3 bases and the J gene end by 2 bases; junction bases not matched to a gene: 13. The CDR3 protein is CASSFNKRDPSPYEQYF. DNA for the CDR3: TGTGCCAGCAGTTTCAACAAGCGGGACCCCTCCCCCTACGAGCAGTACTTC.

This clone was recorded only once. V gene TRBV28 combines with J gene TRBJ1-1; 8 nucleotides align to TRBD1. The V gene's germline CDR1 is MDHEN and CDR2 SYDVKM. CDR3 size: 13 residues. Germline trimming cut 5 bases from V and 4 bases from J; bases unmatched to any gene: 3. The CDR3 loop reads CASSATGATEAFF. Here the CDR3 DNA reads TGTGCCAGCAGTGCGACAGGGGCCACTGAAGCTTTCTTT.

This clone came up a few times. The gene calls are TRBV5-1 and TRBJ2-2; 9 bases map to TRBD1. CDR1 is SGHRS, CDR2 YFSETQ, per germline. The V and J ends lost 4 bases and 0 bases, in that order; junction bases with no gene match: 13. This CDR3 is built from 19 residues. For the CDR3, the DNA is TGCGCCAGCAGCCAGCGTCCCGGGACAGGGCCCACGAACACCGGGGAGCTGTTTTTT. Translated: CASSQRPGTGPTNTGELFF.

This clone was detected only once. The chain links TRBV15 to TRBJ2-1; 10 bases align to TRBD2. The CDR3 is 16 amino acids. V shed 3 bases and J 7 bases; nucleotides not matched to a gene: 9. Germline CDR1 is LNHNV and CDR2 is YYDKDF (reference sequence). CDR3 bases: TGTGCCACCAGCAGGCTCTCCGGGACTAGCGTTAATGAGCAGTTCTTC. This translates into CATSRLSGTSVNEQFF.

The V gene is TRBV6-1, the J gene TRBJ1-6; possibly TRBD1 for D (5 bases). Deletions cut 0 bases from V and 5 bases from J, with 11 bases between. CDR1 is MNHNS, CDR2 SASEGT, per germline. CDR3 length: 16 amino acids. DNA of the CDR3: TGTGCCAGCAGTGAAGCGATGTCAGGGAATAATTCACCCCTCCACTTT. This sequence encodes CASSEAMSGNNSPLHF.

J is TRBJ1-4 and V is TRBV15; 11 bases align to TRBD1. The ends lost 3 bases at V and 7 bases at J; junction bases unmatched: 13. The CDR3 runs 18 residues. Looked up from germline, CDR1 is LNHNV and CDR2 is YYDKDF (reference sequence). The CDR3 DNA reads as TGTGCCACCAGCAGCCCGGGACAGGGGGTCCGCTTAGGTGAAAAACTGTTTTTT. This translates into CATSSPGQGVRLGEKLFF. The entire variable domain, with the rest obtained from reference TRBV15 and TRBJ1-4, is as follows: DAMVIQNPRYQVTQFGKPVTLSCSQTLNHNVMYWYQQKSSQAPKLLFHYYDKDFNNEADTPDNFQSRRPNTSFCFLDIRSPGLGDTAMYLCATSSPGQGVRLGEKLFFGSGTQLSVL.

The rearrangement links TRBV2 to TRBJ2-7; 8 nucleotides match TRBD2. Germline V gene data show CDR1 as SNHLY and CDR2 as FYNNEI. J lost 3 bases, V lost 6 bases, and 7 bases had no gene match. This CDR3 contains 14 residues. This CDR3 is CASRIAGFNYEQYF. The CDR3 bases are TGTGCCAGCAGAATAGCGGGATTCAACTACGAGCAGTACTTC. Variable domain in full (rest from reference TRBV2 and TRBJ2-7): EPEVTQTPSHQVTQMGQEVILRCVPISNHLYFYWYRQILGQKVEFLVSFYNNEISEKSEIFDDQFSVERPDGSNFTLKIRSTKLEDSAMYFCASRIAGFNYEQYFGPGTRLTVT.

The CDR3 reads CASSADRVDTIYF. The CDR3 DNA is TGTGCCAGCAGCGCGGACAGGGTGGACACCATATATTTT. The chain has TRBV6-6 and TRBJ1-3; 8 positions match TRBD1. This CDR3 contains 13 residues. The V gene end was trimmed by 6 bases and the J gene end by 8 bases; junction bases not matched to a gene: 6. Germline V gene data show CDR1 as MNHNY and CDR2 as SVGAGI (reference sequence).

This clone appeared once. The rearrangement uses TRBV11-2 and TRBJ2-7; TRBD2 matches 11 bases. This CDR3 is built from 15 residues. Germline V gene sequence: CDR1 SGHAT, CDR2 FQNNGV. The V segment lost 6 bases and the J segment 5 bases; nucleotides outside the gene matches: 9. This CDR3 reads CASRGIAGGSHEQYF. In DNA form, the CDR3 reads TGTGCCAGCAGAGGGATAGCGGGAGGGTCGCACGAGCAGTACTTC.

The chain joins TRBV30 to TRBJ2-5, with no clear D. Matching the DNA end better, TRBJ2-7 makes the J call doubtful. The length of the CDR3 is 12 residues. Germline CDR1 GTSNPN, CDR2 SVGIG (reference sequence). In DNA form, the CDR3 reads TGTGCCTGGGGTAGAGATACTTACGAGCAGTACTTC. It codes for CAWGRDTYEQYF.

The chain has TRBV27 and TRBJ2-7; 7 bases fit TRBD2. There are 15 residues in the CDR3. The V gene's germline CDR1 is MNHEY and CDR2 SMNVEV (reference sequence). V shed 7 bases, J shed 0 bases, and the junction held 9 bases outside the gene matches. DNA of the CDR3: TGTGCCAGCAAAACTTACCGGGAGGACTCCTACGAGCAGTACTTC. Amino acid sequence: CASKTYREDSYEQYF.

The rearrangement uses TRBV20-1 and TRBJ1-1, with no clear D. The CDR3 is made up of 10 amino acids. CDR1 is DFQATT and CDR2 is SNEGSKA in the germline V gene (reference sequence). Trimming shortened V by 6 bases and J by 2 bases, and 4 bases separated the two germline ends. CDR3 sequence: CSATNTEAFF. The DNA of the CDR3 is TGCAGTGCCACTAACACTGAAGCTTTCTTT.